The clone carrying this T cell receptor beta chain was seen just once. Its antigen is currently unknown. The assay was immunoSEQ multiplex PCR, and TCRdb's table has in-frame clones only and misses some. The repertoire consists of fewer than 110,000 clones, with roughly nine tenths occurring once and the leading ten covering 16%. The sample is drawn from a study of T cell responses to AZD1222 COVID-19 vaccine. Study overall: The study pooled second doses at about 4 or about 12 weeks. Findings of the study overall: Donors were largely white British and mainly female; clonal diversity was possibly underestimated. Vaccination with two AZD1222 doses was followed by a rise in Spike-specific TCR breadth and depth. The study sampled repertoires only after the peak T cell response.

Germline lookup yields CDR1 SGHDT and CDR2 YYEEEE. This CDR3 spans 15 amino acids. Trimming removed 2 bases from V and 1 base from J, with 9 bases in between. V gene TRBV5-6 combines with J gene TRBJ2-2, with a weak D call TRBD2 (6 bases). The sample here was peripheral blood, taken on day 0 of AZD1222 vaccination. This receptor was identified in an adult in good health. The CDR3 reads CASSFGTLNTGELFF. CDR3 nucleotide sequence: TGTGCCAGCAGCTTCGGGACTTTGAACACCGGGGAGCTGTTTTTT.